Below, one TCR beta chain is given with its context. The antigen is undetermined. The data are from a study of cytomegalovirus exposure and HLA in healthy donors. Overall study findings and caveats: Within an earlier analysis, most TCR beta V segments proved productive either about 90% or about 30% of the time. Reports indicate that TCR beta sequences accurately predicted the HLA-A and HLA-B alleles of most subjects. Follow-up analysis later connected one missense variant in DCLRE1C with trimming of TCR beta V- and J-genes. In a later analysis, a genetic analysis reported fewer productive-TCR N-insertions in an Asian-associated ancestry cluster than the cohort average.

CDR3 size: 18 residues. Germline values: CDR1 SGDLS, CDR2 YYNGEE. With 3 bases clipped from V and 0 bases from J, the junction kept 10 bases outside the gene matches. The primer mix had 60 Vbeta and 13 Jbeta primers. Profiled with immunoSEQ multiplex PCR; TCRdb holds only in-frame clones, not every one. This sample has more than 65,000 clones, with approximately 79% found just once. The receptor was derived from a woman in her thirties or forties in good health and CMV-seropositive. J is TRBJ2-3 and V is TRBV9, with 10 bases that match TRBD2. Source material: PBMCs. In nucleotides, the CDR3 is TGTGCCAGCAGCGGGGGACTAGCGCAATACGGAAGCACAGATACGCAGTATTTT. Protein sequence: CASSGGLAQYGSTDTQYF. The full variable domain, in which reference TRBV9 and TRBJ2-3 provide the parts outside the CDR3, is DSGVTQTPKHLITATGQRVTLRCSPRSGDLSVYWYQQSLDQGLQFLIQYYNGEERAKGNILERFSAQQFPDLHSELNLSSLELGDSALYFCASSGGLAQYGSTDTQYFGPGTRLTVL.